This T cell receptor (beta chain) derives from a study of cytomegalovirus exposure and HLA in healthy donors. For this clone: What it binds is unknown.

General observations from the study: Information on immune exposure was restricted to one variable (CMV serostatus). Researchers catalogued 160 or so TCR beta chains as cytomegalovirus-associated.

Researchers ran the PCR with 60 Vbeta and 13 Jbeta primers. Only in-frame clones appear in the TCRdb table, and some are missing; sequencing was by immunoSEQ multiplex PCR. Of roughly 110,000 clones in the sample, about two thirds are singletons; the top ten hold about 0.8%. CDR1 is MNHEY and CDR2 is SVGAGI in the germline V gene. The CDR3 has 15 residues. The V and J ends lost 5 bases and 2 bases, in that order; junction bases with no gene match: 7. This chain uses TRBV6-5 with TRBJ2-3; 7 nucleotides align to TRBD2. The sequence was collected from a boy younger than 18 in good health and CMV-seronegative. The sequencing input was PBMCs. The CDR3: CASSISSGFTDTQYF. CDR3 DNA sequence: TGTGCCAGCAGTATATCTAGCGGCTTCACAGATACGCAGTATTTT.